The clone carrying this TCR beta chain was observed many times. Its antigen remains unidentified. This may arise from a read error, as a much more abundant clone is one base away. Three rounds of nested PCR, following a modified ARM-PCR protocol, produced the TCRbeta library. Via MiXCR, TCRdb re-called the multiplex PCR reads, giving one row per CDR3 protein. Of 35,000 to 50,000 distinct CDR3 sequences in the sample, roughly 60% were seen once. This record comes from a study of tumor and adjacent non-tumor tissue in lung cancer. This sample's RNA came from whole unsorted tissue. This non-tumor lung sample came from over 3 cm beyond the tumor edge. General study findings and limits: Compared with tumor, normal lung showed significantly lower TCR diversity.

The CDR3 loop spans 15 amino acids. Germline CDR1 reads SGHAT; CDR2 reads FQDESV (reference sequence). The TCR was taken from a man aged 45-65 years with non-small cell lung cancer. Input material: distant non-tumor lung tissue. This chain links TRBV11-1 with TRBJ2-1; 7 nucleotides match TRBD2. The CDR3 here is CASSLDPSGYNERFF. For the CDR3, the DNA is TGTGCCAGCAGCCTAGACCCTAGCGGCTACAATGAGCGGTTCTTC.